The clone carrying this TCR beta chain occurred a few times. These data come from a study of T-cell reconstitution after alpha-beta-depleted transplantation in children. TCRbeta library construction was performed incorporating unique molecular identifiers. TCRdb re-called the PCR reads through MiXCR, storing one row per CDR3 protein. The data contain roughly 100,000 distinct CDR3 sequences, roughly 7.7% of them singletons. The CDR3 consists of 14 residues. The germline gives CDR1 SGHRS, CDR2 YFSETQ. The V gene end was trimmed by 5 bases and the J gene end by 4 bases; junction bases not matched to a gene: 2.

The receptor's source is a human donor who donated a stem cell graft to a child with congenital amegakaryocytic thrombocytopenia. The genes are TRBV5-1 and TRBJ2-3, with 12 bases identical to TRBD1. This specimen consisted of PBMCs from the stem cell graft donor, obtained from the stem cell graft. The DNA of the CDR3 is TGCGCCAGCAGTGGGACAGGGGGCGCAGATACGCAGTATTTT. Residues: CASSGTGGADTQYF.